This entry concerns a single T cell receptor (beta chain). These data originate in a study of identical twins. TCRdb redid the calling of the 5' RACE reads with MiXCR, one entry per CDR3 protein. The sample includes around 1.7 million distinct CDR3 sequences, more than 30% of them seen just once. Each donor was a healthy Caucasian. CDR3 size: 16 residues. Trimming at V came to 1 base and at J to 0 bases, leaving 2 bases not matched to a gene. The germline CDR1 and CDR2 sequences are LGHDT and YNNKEL (reference sequence). The rearrangement uses TRBV3-1 and TRBJ2-2; 7 nucleotides agree with TRBD1. Sequenced input: cord blood. This clonotype was sampled from a newborn girl in good health. The CDR3 region has the DNA TGTGCCAGCAGCCAAGCTAGGGGGCCGAACACCGGGGAGCTGTTTTTT. This sequence encodes CASSQARGPNTGELFF.